The clone carrying this T cell receptor beta chain has a handful of counts. The CDR3 is 17 residues long. V lost 4 bases, J lost 3 bases, and 14 bases stayed unmatched. The germline CDR1 and CDR2 sequences are LNHDA and SQIVND (reference sequence). PCR employed 60 Vbeta and 13 Jbeta primers. Repertoires were generated with immunoSEQ multiplex PCR, while TCRdb's copy carries only in-frame clones and drops some. Altogether tens of thousands of clones are present, nearly 70% being singletons, with the ten largest covering 2.7%. The sample is drawn from a study of cytomegalovirus exposure and HLA in healthy donors.

J is TRBJ1-2 and V is TRBV19, with 7 positions matching TRBD1. The clonotype originates from a man aged 50-59 years in good health and CMV-seronegative. Sequenced input: PBMCs. CDR3: CASSNPRDRRPHYGYTF. The CDR3 region has the DNA TGTGCCAGTAGTAACCCGCGGGACAGAAGACCGCACTATGGCTACACCTTC.